These T cell receptor beta chains were read from a single sample in a study of blood T cell repertoires in COVID-19. Assay used: immunoSEQ multiplex PCR; TCRdb lists only in-frame clones, some missing. This sample has about 130,000 clones, with more than 85% found just once. What was sequenced was peripheral blood. The receptors stem from a man aged 50 or older with COVID-19, enrolled during active disease. Each CDR3 is given with its conserved first and last residue. A D gene is named only where the DNA matches it firmly. Size is omitted from some rows. Given values are once, few, many or a class for expanded clones.

j_call d_call clone_size v_call cdr3_nt cdr3_aa
TRBJ1-5 TRBD1 . TRBV7-9 TGTGCCAGCAGCCTGACGACAGGGCGCAATCAGCCCCAGCATTTT CASSLTTGRNQPQHF
TRBJ1-4 . . TRBV2 TGTGCCAGCGTGCGGGACGGCCAAGCTAATGAAAAACTGTTTTTT CASVRDGQANEKLFF
TRBJ2-3 . . TRBV30 TGTGCCTGGAGTGACGGATTAGCCGGCGTGGATACGCAGTATTTT CAWSDGLAGVDTQYF
TRBJ2-5 . . TRBV7-9 TGTGCCAGCAGCTTATTTGACTACATTCAAGAGACCCAGTACTTC CASSLFDYIQETQYF
TRBJ2-5 . . TRBV5-1 TGCGCCAGCAGCGTTACAGGCGCCCAAGAGACCCAGTACTTC CASSVTGAQETQYF
TRBJ2-3 . . TRBV28 TGTGCCAGCAGTTTGAAGCTAACCGATACGCAGTATTTT CASSLKLTDTQYF
TRBJ2-2 TRBD1 . TRBV4-3 TGCGCCAGCAGCCAGATGGACAGGGCTGGCGGGGAGCTGTTTTTT CASSQMDRAGGELFF
TRBJ1-5 . once TRBV6-6 TGTGCCAGCAGAACCATAACGGAGCCCCAGCATTTT CASRTITEPQHF
TRBJ2-1 TRBD1 . TRBV5-1 TGCGCCAGCAGCCGACAGGGCTCCTACAATGAGCAGTTCTTC CASSRQGSYNEQFF
TRBJ2-1 . . TRBV5-6 TGTGCCAGCAGCTATGGCGGGGTTAATGAGCAGTTCTTC CASSYGGVNEQFF
TRBJ2-3 TRBD2 . TRBV7-3 TGTGCCAGCAGCCAAGCGGGAGGGAGCACAGATACGCAGTATTTT CASSQAGGSTDTQYF
TRBJ1-1 . . TRBV6-5 TGTGCCAGCAGTTACGGACAGAACACTGAAGCTTTCTTT CASSYGQNTEAFF
TRBJ2-2 . once TRBV3-1/TRBV3-2 TGTGCCAGCAGCCAAGCGGAGGCCTGGGCCGGGGAGCTGTTTTTT CASSQAEAWAGELFF
TRBJ2-4 . . TRBV19 TGTGCCAGTAGTATGGTGGGACAACCGAAAAACATTCAGTACTTC CASSMVGQPKNIQYF
TRBJ2-7 TRBD2 few TRBV6-5 TGTGCCAGCAGTTACGGGACTAGCGGCTCCTACGAGCAGTACTTC CASSYGTSGSYEQYF
TRBJ2-5 TRBD2 . TRBV19 TGTGCCAGTAGTATTCTTGGTAGCGGGGAAGAGACCCAGTACTTC CASSILGSGEETQYF
TRBJ2-1 TRBD2 . TRBV29-1 TGCAGCGTCCCTAGTCCGGGACTAGCGGGACTCAATGAGCAGTTCTTC CSVPSPGLAGLNEQFF
TRBJ2-2 TRBD1 few TRBV11-3 TGTGCCAGCAGCAGAGGACAGGGTTACACCGGGGAGCTGTTTTTT CASSRGQGYTGELFF
TRBJ2-5 TRBD2 . TRBV4-1 TGCGCCAGCAGCCAAAAATTGAGCGGGGGTTTCCAAGAGACCCAGTACTTC CASSQKLSGGFQETQYF
TRBJ1-4 TRBD1 . TRBV19 TGTGCCAGTAGCCTACAGACCGGGACAGCTAATGAAAAACTGTTTTTT CASSLQTGTANEKLFF
TRBJ1-5 . few TRBV28 TGTGCCAGCAGTCATCAAGGGGCTGGCAATCAGCCCCAGCATTTT CASSHQGAGNQPQHF
TRBJ1-2 TRBD1 . TRBV7-2 TGTGCCAGCAGCTCAAGGGGGCCCTATGGCTACACCTTC CASSSRGPYGYTF
TRBJ1-6 . . TRBV4-1 TGCGCCAGCAGCGAACGGACAGAGGCGTCCTATAATTCACCCCTCCACTTT CASSERTEASYNSPLHF
TRBJ2-7 . . TRBV4-1 TGCGCCAGCAGCGCCCGACCCACAGGCGCCTACGAGCAGTACTTC CASSARPTGAYEQYF
TRBJ2-1 . . TRBV7-2 TGTGCCAGCAGCTTAGTTAGCGGCTCCTACAATGAGCAGTTCTTC CASSLVSGSYNEQFF
TRBJ1-1 TRBD1 few TRBV28 TGTGCCAGCAGTTCTCCGGGACAGGGTCTGACTGAAGCTTTCTTT CASSSPGQGLTEAFF
TRBJ2-1 . once TRBV10-3 TGTGCCATCAGTTCTAATGATGAGCAGTTCTTC CAISSNDEQFF
TRBJ2-7 . few TRBV19 TGTGCCAGTACAGATACCTACGAGCAGTACTTC CASTDTYEQYF
TRBJ2-2 . . TRBV4-2 TGTGCCAGCAACCCCAACTGGGAGGGGGCGAACACCGGGGAGCTGTTTTTT CASNPNWEGANTGELFF
TRBJ2-1 . . TRBV2 TGTGCCAGCAGCCTCCTTAGCGACGAGCAGTTCTTC CASSLLSDEQFF
TRBJ2-2 TRBD2 . TRBV5-4 TGTGCCAGCACCAAATCCCCTCTAGCGGGAGTTGCCGGGGAGCTGTTTTTT CASTKSPLAGVAGELFF
TRBJ2-7 TRBD1 few TRBV2 TGTGCCAGCATACAGGGACAGGGGGCATGGGAGCAGTACTTC CASIQGQGAWEQYF
TRBJ2-1 . . TRBV30 TGTGCCTGGAGTTGGTACACAACCTACAATGAGCAGTTCTTC CAWSWYTTYNEQFF
TRBJ2-3 TRBD2 . TRBV10-3 TGTGCCATCAGTGTAGCGGGAGGGCCTAGCACAGATACGCAGTATTTT CAISVAGGPSTDTQYF
TRBJ2-3 . . TRBV19 TGTGCCTCTAGGTTAGATTCCACAGATACGCAGTATTTT CASRLDSTDTQYF
TRBJ1-5 . . TRBV28 TGTGCCAGCAGGAGCATTTTCAATCAGCCCCAGCATTTT CASRSIFNQPQHF
TRBJ1-5 . . TRBV7-8 TGTGCCAGCAGCACCGGGACTTTTAGCAATCAGCCCCAGCATTTT CASSTGTFSNQPQHF
TRBJ1-1 . . TRBV5-8 TGTGCCAGCAGCTTGTTGACTGTGGAAGCTTTCTTT CASSLLTVEAFF
TRBJ2-1 TRBD2 . TRBV28 TGTGCCAGCAGGCGGACTAGCGGGAGGGCACTGCAGTTCTTC CASRRTSGRALQFF
TRBJ2-1 . . TRBV6-1 TGTGCCAGCAGTGAAGAGGCCAGCGGTTATTACAATGAGCAGTTCTTC CASSEEASGYYNEQFF
TRBJ2-7 . . TRBV15 TGTGCCACCAGCAGAGATCGGACAGCCTCCTACGAGCAGTACTTC CATSRDRTASYEQYF